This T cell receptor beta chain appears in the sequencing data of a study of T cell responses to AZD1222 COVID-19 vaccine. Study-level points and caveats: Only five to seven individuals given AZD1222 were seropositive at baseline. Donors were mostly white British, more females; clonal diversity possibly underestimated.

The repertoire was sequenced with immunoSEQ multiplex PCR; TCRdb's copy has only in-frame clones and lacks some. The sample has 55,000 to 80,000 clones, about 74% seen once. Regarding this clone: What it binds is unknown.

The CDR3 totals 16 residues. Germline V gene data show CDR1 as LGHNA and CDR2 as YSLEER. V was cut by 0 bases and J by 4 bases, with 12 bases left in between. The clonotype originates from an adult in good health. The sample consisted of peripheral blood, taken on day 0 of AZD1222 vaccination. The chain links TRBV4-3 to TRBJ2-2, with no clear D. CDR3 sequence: CASSQESGLGTGELFF. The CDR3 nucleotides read TGCGCCAGCAGCCAAGAGTCCGGTCTCGGCACCGGGGAGCTGTTTTTT.